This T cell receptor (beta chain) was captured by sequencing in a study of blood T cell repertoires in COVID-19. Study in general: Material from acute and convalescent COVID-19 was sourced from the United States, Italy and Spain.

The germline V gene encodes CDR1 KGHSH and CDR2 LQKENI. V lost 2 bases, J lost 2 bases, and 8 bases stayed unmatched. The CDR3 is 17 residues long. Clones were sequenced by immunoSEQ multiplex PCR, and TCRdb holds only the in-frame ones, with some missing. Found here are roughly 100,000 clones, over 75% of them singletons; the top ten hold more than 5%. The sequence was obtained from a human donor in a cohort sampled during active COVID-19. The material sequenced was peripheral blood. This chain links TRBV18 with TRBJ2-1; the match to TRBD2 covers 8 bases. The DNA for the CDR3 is TGTGCCAGCTCACCAAGGGCAGCGGGAGAAACCTACAATGAGCAGTTCTTC. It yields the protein CASSPRAAGETYNEQFF.